A selection of T cell receptor beta chains follows, all from one sample in a study of shared clonotypes between healthy human individuals. TCRdb's table, derived via immunoSEQ multiplex PCR, lists solely in-frame clones and lacks some. The sample lists 2,500,000 or so clones; 80% to 95% were seen once. The sample consisted of naive CD4+ T cells from PBMCs. Source of these receptors: a man younger than 35 in good health. Some clones in this sample may be carry-over from other donors' samples. CDR3s include the opening cysteine and the closing phenylalanine or tryptophan. Each record gives: D gene, clone size, V gene, J gene, CDR3 DNA, CDR3 protein. D genes are given only for firm matches. Clone size is not always given. Where it is, it says once, few, many or a class for expanded clones.

D gene: NA
clone size: NA
V gene: TRBV9
J gene: TRBJ1-2
CDR3 DNA: TGTGCCAGCAGCCGATCTCAAACCCCACCGGTTGGCTACACCTTC
CDR3 protein: CASSRSQTPPVGYTF

D gene: NA
clone size: NA
V gene: TRBV7-2
J gene: TRBJ2-2
CDR3 DNA: TGTGCCAGCAGCCCGAGCCCCTACACGAACACCGGGGAGCTGTTTTTT
CDR3 protein: CASSPSPYTNTGELFF

D gene: TRBD2
clone size: once
V gene: TRBV10-3
J gene: TRBJ2-1
CDR3 DNA: TGTGCCATCAGTGCTTTCAGCGGGACCATGGCTCCCTACAATGAGCAGTTCTTC
CDR3 protein: CAISAFSGTMAPYNEQFF

D gene: NA
clone size: NA
V gene: TRBV4-2
J gene: TRBJ2-1
CDR3 DNA: TGTGCCAGCAGCCAAGGCCAGAGAGGTGAGCAGTTCTTC
CDR3 protein: CASSQGQRGEQFF

D gene: TRBD2
clone size: NA
V gene: TRBV9
J gene: TRBJ2-5
CDR3 DNA: TGTGCCAGCAGCGCGGGGACTAGGCAAGAGACCCAGTACTTC
CDR3 protein: CASSAGTRQETQYF

D gene: TRBD1
clone size: NA
V gene: TRBV14
J gene: TRBJ1-4
CDR3 DNA: TGTGCCAGCAGCCAAGGGACAGGGACCCTTAATGAAAAACTGTTTTTT
CDR3 protein: CASSQGTGTLNEKLFF

D gene: TRBD1
clone size: NA
V gene: TRBV2
J gene: TRBJ1-1
CDR3 DNA: TGTGCCAGCAGCGAAAGGACAGGCCAAAACACTGAAGCTTTCTTT
CDR3 protein: CASSERTGQNTEAFF

D gene: TRBD1
clone size: NA
V gene: TRBV29-1
J gene: TRBJ1-1
CDR3 DNA: TGCAGCGCCTTCCCGGGACAGCTCACCACTGAAGCTTTCTTT
CDR3 protein: CSAFPGQLTTEAFF

D gene: NA
clone size: NA
V gene: TRBV14
J gene: TRBJ2-2
CDR3 DNA: TGTGCCAGCAGCACCCCGCGGGGCGCCGACACCGGGGAGCTGTTTTTT
CDR3 protein: CASSTPRGADTGELFF

D gene: NA
clone size: NA
V gene: TRBV11-3
J gene: TRBJ2-7
CDR3 DNA: TGTGCCAGCAGCTTACGAGGGGGCTCCTACGAGCAGTACTTC
CDR3 protein: CASSLRGGSYEQYF

D gene: NA
clone size: few
V gene: TRBV15
J gene: TRBJ1-1
CDR3 DNA: TGTGCCACCAGCAGAGGCCAGCTGAACACTGAAGCTTTCTTT
CDR3 protein: CATSRGQLNTEAFF

D gene: NA
clone size: NA
V gene: TRBV6-5
J gene: TRBJ1-2
CDR3 DNA: TGTGCCAGTCGACAGTATACTAACTATGGCTACACCTTC
CDR3 protein: CASRQYTNYGYTF

D gene: TRBD2
clone size: NA
V gene: TRBV7-3
J gene: TRBJ2-1
CDR3 DNA: TGTGCCAGCAGCCTCTCTCGGACTAGCGGGAGTTGGGAGCAGTTCTTC
CDR3 protein: CASSLSRTSGSWEQFF

D gene: NA
clone size: NA
V gene: TRBV7-9
J gene: TRBJ1-1
CDR3 DNA: TGTGCCACCCAACTTAGTGGGCCGGAAGCTTTCTTT
CDR3 protein: CATQLSGPEAFF

D gene: TRBD1
clone size: NA
V gene: TRBV28
J gene: TRBJ2-7
CDR3 DNA: TGTGCCAGCAGTTCTCCGGGACAGGCCTACGAGCAGTACTTC
CDR3 protein: CASSSPGQAYEQYF

D gene: NA
clone size: NA
V gene: TRBV21-1
J gene: TRBJ1-4
CDR3 DNA: TGTGCCAGCACTCCTAGACGGGGGGCGGATGAAAAACTGTTTTTT
CDR3 protein: CASTPRRGADEKLFF

D gene: TRBD1
clone size: NA
V gene: TRBV7-3
J gene: TRBJ2-2
CDR3 DNA: TGTGCCAGCACCGAAGACAGGGTCAGCGGGGAGCTGTTTTTT
CDR3 protein: CASTEDRVSGELFF

D gene: TRBD2
clone size: NA
V gene: TRBV4-2
J gene: TRBJ2-3
CDR3 DNA: TGTGCCAGCAGCCGGTTGGGCAGCGGGACCTCTAGGACAGATACGCAGTATTTT
CDR3 protein: CASSRLGSGTSRTDTQYF

D gene: NA
clone size: NA
V gene: TRBV28
J gene: TRBJ2-6
CDR3 DNA: TGTGCCAGCAGTTTGGTCGCGCGGGTTGGGGCCAACGTCCTGACTTTC
CDR3 protein: CASSLVARVGANVLTF

D gene: TRBD1
clone size: NA
V gene: TRBV5-4
J gene: TRBJ2-3
CDR3 DNA: TGTGCCAGCAGCTCCCGGGACAGGGGCTCGACAGATACGCAGTATTTT
CDR3 protein: CASSSRDRGSTDTQYF

D gene: NA
clone size: NA
V gene: TRBV9
J gene: TRBJ1-2
CDR3 DNA: TGTGCCAGCAGCGTAGCTCCGGCAGATTATGGCTACACCTTC
CDR3 protein: CASSVAPADYGYTF

D gene: NA
clone size: NA
V gene: TRBV27
J gene: TRBJ2-7
CDR3 DNA: TGTGCCAGCAGCCTAAAAACCAACTCCTACGAGCAGTACTTC
CDR3 protein: CASSLKTNSYEQYF

D gene: NA
clone size: NA
V gene: TRBV9
J gene: TRBJ2-5
CDR3 DNA: TGTGCCAGCAGCGCTACTAATACAGGGAAAGAGACCCAGTACTTC
CDR3 protein: CASSATNTGKETQYF

D gene: TRBD2
clone size: NA
V gene: TRBV4-1
J gene: TRBJ2-1
CDR3 DNA: TGCGCCAGCAGCCAGACTAGCGGCCCCTACAATGAGCAGTTCTTC
CDR3 protein: CASSQTSGPYNEQFF